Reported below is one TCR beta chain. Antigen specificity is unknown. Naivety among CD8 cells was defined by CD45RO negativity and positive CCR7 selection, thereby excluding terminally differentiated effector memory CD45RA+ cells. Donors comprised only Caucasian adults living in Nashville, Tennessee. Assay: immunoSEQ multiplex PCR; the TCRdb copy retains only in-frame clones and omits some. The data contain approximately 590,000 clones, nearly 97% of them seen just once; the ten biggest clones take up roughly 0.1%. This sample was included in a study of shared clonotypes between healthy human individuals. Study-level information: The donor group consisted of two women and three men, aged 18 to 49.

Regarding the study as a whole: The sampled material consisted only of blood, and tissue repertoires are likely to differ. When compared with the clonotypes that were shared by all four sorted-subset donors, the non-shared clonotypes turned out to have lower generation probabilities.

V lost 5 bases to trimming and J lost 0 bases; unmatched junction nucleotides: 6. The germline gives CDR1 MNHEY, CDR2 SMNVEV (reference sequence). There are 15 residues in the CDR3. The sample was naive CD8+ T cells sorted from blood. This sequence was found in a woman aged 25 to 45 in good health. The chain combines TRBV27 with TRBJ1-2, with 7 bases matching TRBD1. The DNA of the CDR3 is TGTGCCAGCAGTCCGCAGGGGGGAGCTAACTATGGCTACACCTTC. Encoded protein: CASSPQGGANYGYTF.